Below, 10 T cell receptor beta chains from the same sample are listed, as sequenced in a study of cytomegalovirus exposure and HLA in healthy donors. The PCR had 60 Vbeta and 13 Jbeta primers. Measured with immunoSEQ multiplex PCR; TCRdb has only the in-frame clones, and not every one. The repertoire holds about 120,000 clones, with roughly four fifths as singletons. Sequenced material: PBMCs. The receptor set was obtained from a woman aged 40 to 50 in good health and CMV-seropositive.

The rearrangement uses TRBV5-6 and TRBJ2-3; unclear D gene. The V gene lost 3 bases and the J gene lost 0 bases, with 2 bases spanning the gap. The CDR3 contains 12 residues. Germline CDR1 SGHDT, CDR2 YYEEEE. CDR3 region: CASSSSTDTQYF. The CDR3 DNA reads as TGTGCCAGCAGCTCTAGCACAGATACGCAGTATTTT.

This clone came up a few times. The chain combines TRBV10-1 with TRBJ2-3, with TRBD2 as a possible D gene (5 bases). CDR1 is WNHNN, CDR2 SYGVQD, per germline (reference sequence). This CDR3 is built from 12 residues. Trimming shortened V by 5 bases and J by 5 bases, and 8 bases separated the two germline ends. The CDR3 DNA reads as TGCGCCAGCAGTCGAGGGAAAGATACGCAGTATTTT. Translating gives CASSRGKDTQYF.

The V and J genes are TRBV25-1 and TRBJ1-3; D is possibly TRBD1 (5 bases). The ends were cut back, 3 bases at V and 0 bases at J, with 9 bases in the middle. Germline lookup yields CDR1 MGHDK and CDR2 SYGVNS. This CDR3 is built from 15 residues. As DNA, the CDR3 is TGTGCCAGCAGTGACAGGGATAACTCTGGAAACACCATATATTTT. As protein: CASSDRDNSGNTIYF.

The chain combines TRBV27 with TRBJ2-7, with 11 bases matching TRBD1. This CDR3 has 14 amino acids. V shed 6 bases, J shed 3 bases, and the junction held 4 bases outside the gene matches. Looked up from germline, CDR1 is MNHEY and CDR2 is SMNVEV (reference sequence). The CDR3 loop is CASRTGTGGYEQYF. CDR3 nucleotides: TGTGCCAGCAGGACCGGGACAGGGGGCTACGAGCAGTACTTC.

V usage is TRBV19 and J usage is TRBJ1-3, with D tentatively TRBD1 (5 bases). Looked up from germline, CDR1 is LNHDA and CDR2 is SQIVND (reference sequence). The CDR3 has 14 amino acids. V shed 5 bases and J shed 0 bases, with 8 bases lying between them. Written as DNA, the CDR3 is TGTGCCAGTAGTTGGGGGGGCTCTGGAAACACCATATATTTT. Translated, it gives CASSWGGSGNTIYF. The full variable domain, rest sourced from reference TRBV19 and TRBJ1-3, is DGGITQSPKYLFRKEGQNVTLSCEQNLNHDAMYWYRQDPGQGLRLIYYSQIVNDFQKGDIAEGYSVSREKKESFPLTVTSAQKNPTAFYLCASSWGGSGNTIYFGEGSWLTVV.

This clone was picked up one time. The chain employs TRBV28 and TRBJ2-3, with D maybe TRBD2 (6 bases). V lost 3 bases to trimming and J lost 8 bases, with 15 bases between them. The CDR3 extends over 14 amino acids. Germline CDR1 reads MDHEN; CDR2 reads SYDVKM. Here the CDR3 reads CASSLSPTRVTQYF. CDR3 DNA: TGTGCCAGCAGTTTGTCCCCGACTAGAGTTACGCAGTATTTT.

The chain has TRBV5-1 and TRBJ1-4; 7 bases align to TRBD1. Unmatched junction bases numbered 7, after V lost 0 bases and J lost 2 bases. This CDR3 has 17 amino acids. The germline V gene encodes CDR1 SGHRS and CDR2 YFSETQ. This CDR3 reads CASSLDATGSTNEKLFF. The DNA of the CDR3 is TGCGCCAGCAGCTTGGACGCGACAGGGAGTACTAATGAAAAACTGTTTTTT.

The rearrangement uses TRBV5-1 and TRBJ2-1; 10 nucleotides line up with TRBD2. The CDR3 loop spans 15 amino acids. The germline gives CDR1 SGHRS, CDR2 YFSETQ. V was pared by 4 bases and J by 7 bases, with 8 bases of the junction left unmatched. The CDR3 here is CASSPVAGGRNEQFF. The CDR3 DNA is TGCGCCAGCAGCCCCGTAGCGGGAGGTAGGAATGAGCAGTTCTTC.

This sequence joins TRBV12-5 and TRBJ2-2, with 8 bases matching TRBD2. Germline values: CDR1 LGHNT, CDR2 FRNRAP. J lost 0 bases, V lost 4 bases, and 19 bases had no gene match. This CDR3 is built from 21 residues. The CDR3 nucleotides are TGTGCTAGTGGTTCGGGGGGGTTCAACTCTCCGCGGAGCTCGAACACCGGGGAGCTGTTTTTT. This encodes CASGSGGFNSPRSSNTGELFF.

The chain links TRBV28 to TRBJ2-7, with 10 bases fitting TRBD1. The CDR3 is made up of 15 amino acids. V was pared by 6 bases and J by 2 bases, with 7 bases of the junction left unmatched. Germline V gives CDR1 MDHEN, CDR2 SYDVKM. CDR3 residues: CASSLRQGATYEQYF. In nucleotides, the CDR3 is TGTGCCAGCAGCTTAAGACAGGGGGCTACCTACGAGCAGTACTTC.